The sequence of this T cell receptor (beta chain) was determined in a study of shared clonotypes between healthy human individuals. Study results and limitations: In general, naive subsets displayed greater estimated richness than memory subsets did.

This clone appeared a single time. Its antigen remains unidentified. CDR3 length: 13 residues. Germline V gene lookup returns CDR1 SQVTM and CDR2 ANQGSEA. Trimming took off 7 bases at V and 0 bases at J, with 13 bases between the two ends. Only in-frame clones appear in the TCRdb table, and some are missing; sequencing was by immunoSEQ multiplex PCR. This table holds approximately 2.5 million clones, over 85% found once. Sequenced material: naive CD4+ T cells sorted from blood. Subset described: CD45RA+ positively selected. The source of this sequence is a man between 18 and 29 years old in good health. The chain combines TRBV29-1 with TRBJ2-7; a possible D gene is TRBD2 (7 bases). The CDR3 spells CSGKGGGSYEQYF. The CDR3 DNA sequence: TGCAGCGGGAAGGGAGGGGGCTCCTACGAGCAGTACTTC.